This T cell receptor (beta chain) was sequenced during a study of blood T cell repertoires in COVID-19. Per the authors' pipeline: Estimation of nucleated cell counts was performed using reference gene primer amplification. This table comes from immunoSEQ multiplex PCR, and its TCRdb copy is limited to in-frame clones, with some not included. V and J calls plus clone size are reproduced from that table; the DNA served to infer D and trimming. The repertoire holds about 370,000 clones, with roughly 90% as singletons. This study enrolled people aged 18 to 89 from about 24 US geographic areas. Germline CDR1 is MNHEY and CDR2 is SVGAGI. The CDR3 has 15 residues. The germline V and J ends were trimmed by 6 bases and 4 bases, with 16 bases remaining between them.

This chain connects TRBV6-5 to TRBJ1-5, with a weak D call TRBD1 (5 bases). Sequencing was done on a sample of PBMCs or T cells enriched from blood (not recorded which). The sequence was collected from a woman under 40 who had recovered from COVID-19. CDR3 region: CASRDNGQANQPQHF. The CDR3 coding sequence is TGTGCCAGCAGGGACAACGGACAAGCAAATCAGCCCCAGCATTTT.